One sample yielded the 32 T cell receptor beta chains listed below, sequenced in a study of T cells after yellow fever vaccination. Each CDR3 protein is one row after TCRdb ran MiXCR on the 5' RACE reads. The table records about 99,000 distinct CDR3 sequences, less than 6% of them present only once. The source material was CD8+ T cells sorted from PBMCs, sampled 10 days after the yellow fever booster vaccination. All receptors come from a man younger than 35 who received the YFV17D yellow fever vaccine.

This clonotype appeared a few times. V gene TRBV10-3 combines with J gene TRBJ2-2; 7 positions agree with TRBD2. Germline values: CDR1 ENHRY, CDR2 SYGVKD. The CDR3 runs to 14 residues. The trim removed 3 bases at V and 5 bases at J, leaving 3 bases unmatched. Written as DNA, the CDR3 is TGTGCCATCAGTGATCTGGGAGGGACCGGGGAGCTGTTTTTT. It encodes CAISDLGGTGELFF.

This clonotype has just a few counts. The chain uses TRBV27 and TRBJ2-3; TRBD2 is a possible D gene (5 bases). The CDR3 extends over 13 amino acids. The V and J ends lost 3 bases and 6 bases respectively, with 10 bases between them. CDR1 is MNHEY and CDR2 is SMNVEV in the germline V gene (reference sequence). This chain's CDR3 is CASSLRAEDTQYF. Here the CDR3 DNA reads TGTGCCAGCAGTTTGAGGGCTGAGGATACGCAGTATTTT.

This clonotype appeared many times. The chain joins TRBV20-1 to TRBJ2-1; D possibly uses TRBD1 or TRBD2 (5 bases each). The CDR3 is made up of 15 amino acids. The ends were cut back, 0 bases at V and 2 bases at J, with 11 bases in the middle. CDR1 DFQATT and CDR2 SNEGSKA come from the germline V gene (reference sequence). CDR3 in DNA: TGCAGTGCTAGAGATGGACGGGGACCCTACAATGAGCAGTTCTTC. Translation: CSARDGRGPYNEQFF.

This clonotype was picked up a small number of times. The chain joins TRBV7-9 to TRBJ2-7; 16 bases align to TRBD2. CDR3 length: 15 residues. The germline V gene has CDR1 SEHNR and CDR2 FQNEAQ (reference sequence). V was pared by 5 bases and J by 9 bases, with 7 bases of the junction left unmatched. The CDR3 loop reads CASSASGTSGGAQYF. The CDR3 nucleotides are TGTGCCAGCAGCGCCTCCGGGACTAGCGGGGGGGCGCAGTACTTC.

At least ten counts were recorded for this clonotype. The V gene is TRBV12-3 or TRBV12-4, the J gene TRBJ2-7; D not certain. V was shortened by 6 bases and J by 3 bases, with 9 bases between the two germline ends. The CDR3 loop spans 12 amino acids. The CDR3 DNA reads TGTGCCAGCAGCACTAACCTCTACGAGCAGTACTTC. This sequence encodes CASSTNLYEQYF.

Concerning this clonotype: This may arise from a read error, as a much more abundant clone is one base away. The rearrangement joins TRBV15 to TRBJ2-5; D uncertain. With 3 bases removed from V and 4 bases from J, the gap between germline ends came to 6 bases. The CDR3 is made up of 12 amino acids. The germline gives CDR1 LNHNV, CDR2 YYDKDF (reference sequence). CDR3 amino acids: CATSRVIETQYF. The CDR3 bases are TGTGCCACCAGCAGGGTCATAGAGACCCAGTACTTC.

This chain connects TRBV27 to TRBJ1-1; 7 positions match TRBD1. Germline V gene lookup returns CDR1 MNHEY and CDR2 SMNVEV (reference sequence). After removal of 7 bases from V and 2 bases from J, the junction contained 7 bases not matched to a gene. The CDR3 runs 14 residues. The CDR3 protein is CASTPTGRNTEAFF. In nucleotides, the CDR3 is TGTGCCAGCACCCCGACAGGGCGCAACACTGAAGCTTTCTTT.

Ten or more counts support this clonotype. This chain uses TRBV5-6 with TRBJ2-3; D possibly corresponds to TRBD1 (5 bases). Trimming left V 3 bases short and J 0 bases short, with 11 bases between. The CDR3 is 15 amino acids. Germline CDR1 SGHDT, CDR2 YYEEEE. Here the CDR3 reads CASSSETESTDTQYF. The CDR3 DNA follows: TGTGCCAGCAGCTCTGAGACAGAAAGCACAGATACGCAGTATTTT.

The chain employs TRBV15 and TRBJ2-1; weak D call: TRBD1 (6 bases). The CDR3 is made up of 15 amino acids. The germline CDR1 and CDR2 sequences are LNHNV and YYDKDF (reference sequence). Trimming took off 5 bases at V and 3 bases at J, with 14 bases between the two ends. The CDR3 DNA reads TGTGCCACCAGCCGAGGACAGAGCGGCTACAATGAGCAGTTCTTC. Amino acids: CATSRGQSGYNEQFF.

This clonotype was seen a handful of times. The chain employs TRBV20-1 and TRBJ2-2, with 10 bases that match TRBD2. The germline V gene encodes CDR1 DFQATT and CDR2 SNEGSKA (reference sequence). There are 16 residues in the CDR3. Trimming at V came to 6 bases and at J to 0 bases, leaving 7 bases not matched to a gene. CDR3 coding DNA: TGCAGTGCGGTTAGCGGGGGGCACGCGAACACCGGGGAGCTGTTTTTT. Translated: CSAVSGGHANTGELFF.

This clonotype was counted a few times. The chain employs TRBV6-5 and TRBJ2-7; perhaps TRBD2 as D (6 bases). The V end was cut by 2 bases, the J end by 9 bases, with 8 bases between. Germline V lookup: CDR1 MNHEY, CDR2 SVGAGI. This CDR3 is built from 11 residues. The CDR3 loop reads CASSYLGGQYF. The CDR3 DNA reads as TGTGCCAGCAGTTACCTCGGGGGGCAGTACTTC.

This clonotype was detected only a few times. The chain joins TRBV4-2 to TRBJ1-1, with D hard to call. Trimming took off 2 bases at V and 1 base at J, with 11 bases between the two ends. The CDR3 loop spans 15 amino acids. Looked up from germline, CDR1 is LGHNA and CDR2 is YNFKEQ. The CDR3 sequence: CASSQKRAKNTEAFF. The CDR3 DNA follows: TGTGCCAGCAGCCAAAAAAGGGCTAAGAACACTGAAGCTTTCTTT.

The chain links TRBV4-2 to TRBJ1-6; the D is unclear. Trimming took 0 bases from V and 5 from J, leaving 11 bases between them. The germline V gene has CDR1 LGHNA and CDR2 YNFKEQ. This CDR3 contains 16 residues. The DNA of the CDR3 is TGTGCCAGCAGCCAAGAATCGGGATCTCATAATTCACCCCTCCACTTT. Its protein product is CASSQESGSHNSPLHF.

The CDR3 loop is CASSYGRIPAGYGYTF. The DNA of the CDR3 is TGTGCCAGCAGTTACGGACGGATACCCGCGGGCTATGGCTACACCTTC. V is TRBV6-5 and J is TRBJ1-2; D is uncertain. The CDR3 extends over 16 amino acids. Trimming took 2 bases from V and 4 from J, leaving 17 bases between them. Germline V gives CDR1 MNHEY, CDR2 SVGAGI.

This clonotype came up a few times. The chain carries TRBV27 and TRBJ1-1; 7 bases fit TRBD1. Trimming removed 11 bases from V and 0 bases from J; junction bases left unmatched: 24. Looked up from germline, CDR1 is MNHEY and CDR2 is SMNVEV (reference sequence). The CDR3 is 19 amino acids. Here the CDR3 reads CAWGTRQGRPYRMNTEAFF. CDR3 nucleotides: TGTGCCTGGGGGACGAGACAGGGAAGACCCTATCGGATGAACACTGAAGCTTTCTTT.

The CDR3 here is CASRPSSSGANVLTF. The CDR3 coding sequence is TGTGCCAGCCGGCCCAGCAGCTCTGGGGCCAACGTCCTGACTTTC. The rearrangement uses TRBV19 and TRBJ2-6; D gene ambiguous. The germline gives CDR1 LNHDA, CDR2 SQIVND (reference sequence). This CDR3 region has 15 residues. V dropped 9 bases and J dropped 0 bases, with 12 bases sitting between them.

The V and J genes are TRBV27 and TRBJ2-2; 9 nucleotides align to TRBD1. CDR3 length: 17 residues. Germline values: CDR1 MNHEY, CDR2 SMNVEV (reference sequence). V lost 5 bases to trimming and J lost 4 bases; unmatched junction nucleotides: 11. The CDR3 spells CASSPLGGQGSTGELFF. CDR3 coding DNA: TGTGCCAGCAGTCCCCTAGGAGGACAGGGGAGCACCGGGGAGCTGTTTTTT.

The table lists this clonotype with many counts. The CDR3 DNA is TGTGCCAGCAGCTTGGGAGCGGGGAGTAGCACAGATACGCAGTATTTT. This gives the protein CASSLGAGSSTDTQYF. The V call is TRBV5-6, the J call TRBJ2-3, with 7 bases matching TRBD2. The J segment lost 0 bases and the V segment lost 0 bases, leaving 4 bases of the junction unmatched. CDR1 SGHDT and CDR2 YYEEEE come from the germline V gene. This CDR3 is built from 16 residues.

The chain recombines TRBV20-1 with TRBJ1-2; possibly TRBD1 for D (6 bases). The CDR3 has 13 amino acids. Germline loops: CDR1 DFQATT, CDR2 SNEGSKA (reference sequence). V was trimmed by 6 bases and J by 8 bases, leaving 19 bases between them. The CDR3 DNA follows: TGCAGTGCCTCCTCAGGGGAGCGTCGGGGCTACACCTTC. As protein: CSASSGERRGYTF.

This clonotype was picked up a small number of times. The J gene is TRBJ1-1, the V gene TRBV6-6; TRBD1 is a possible D gene (5 bases). Trimming cost V 6 bases and J 3 bases, with 20 bases left between them. The CDR3 is 16 amino acids. Germline V CDR1 and CDR2: MNHNY, SVGAGI (reference sequence). The CDR3 loop is CASSRVVGGSDTEAFF. In DNA, the CDR3 is TGTGCCAGCAGCCGAGTCGTCGGGGGGAGCGACACTGAAGCTTTCTTT.

In this sample, this clonotype turned up a few times. The rearrangement uses TRBV6-5 and TRBJ1-2; 8 nucleotides line up with TRBD1. Trimming took 5 bases from V and 5 from J; bases not matched to a gene: 4. This CDR3 spans 13 amino acids. Per germline, CDR1 MNHEY and CDR2 SVGAGI. The DNA for the CDR3 is TGTGCCAGCAGTCAGGGGGCTTCTTATGGCTACACCTTC. It translates to CASSQGASYGYTF.

The chain links TRBV30 to TRBJ2-3; D not resolved. Trimming removed 0 bases at V and 3 bases at J, with 10 bases between. The CDR3 has 14 residues. The V gene's germline CDR1 is GTSNPN and CDR2 SVGIG (reference sequence). This CDR3 is CAWSVIIGTDTQYF. The CDR3 region has the DNA TGTGCCTGGAGTGTTATTATCGGGACAGATACGCAGTATTTT.

The chain employs TRBV11-2 and TRBJ2-3; D remains unclear. Germline CDR1 and CDR2: SGHAT and FQNNGV. The CDR3 is 17 amino acids. V lost 0 bases and J lost 5, with 18 bases in between. CDR3 sequence (DNA): TGTGCCAGCAGCTTAGATGATTTGGCGGACGGCAAAGATACGCAGTATTTT. This translates into CASSLDDLADGKDTQYF.

In this sample, this clonotype turned up many times. This chain joins TRBV12-3 or TRBV12-4 and TRBJ2-7; the match to TRBD2 covers 12 bases. V shed 0 bases, J shed 4 bases, and the junction held 10 bases outside the gene matches. There are 18 residues in the CDR3. The CDR3 sequence: CASSLATSGGTPRYEQYF. CDR3 bases: TGTGCCAGCAGTTTAGCCACTAGCGGGGGGACCCCTCGTTACGAGCAGTACTTC.

The gene calls are TRBV2 and TRBJ2-7; possibly TRBD1 or TRBD2 for D (5 bases each). CDR3 length: 11 amino acids. Trimming cost V 7 bases and J 6 bases, with 10 bases left between them. Germline V CDR1 and CDR2: SNHLY, FYNNEI. The CDR3 coding sequence is TGTGCCAGCACTCGGGACCCCGAGCAGTACGTC. Translated, it gives CASTRDPEQYV.

The V call is TRBV7-9, the J call TRBJ1-2; D is possibly TRBD1 (6 bases). The CDR3 runs 12 residues. Per the germline V gene, CDR1 is SEHNR and CDR2 is FQNEAQ (reference sequence). The V and J ends lost 5 bases and 6 bases respectively, with 10 bases between them. The CDR3 region has the DNA TGTGCCAGCAGCGACCACAGGGATGGCTACACCTTC. Residues: CASSDHRDGYTF.

This clonotype was counted between two and nine times. The gene calls are TRBV2 and TRBJ2-7, with D possibly TRBD1 on 6 matching bases. The V gene lost 1 base and the J gene lost 3 bases, with 19 bases spanning the gap. The germline CDR1 and CDR2 sequences are SNHLY and FYNNEI. There are 17 residues in the CDR3. In nucleotides, the CDR3 is TGTGCCAGCAGTGAAGGGTTGGACAGTGAGGGTGTCTACGAGCAGTACTTC. Amino acids: CASSEGLDSEGVYEQYF.

This clonotype showed up just a few times. The chain uses TRBV12-3 or TRBV12-4 and TRBJ1-2, with 8 bases lining up with TRBD1. This CDR3 region has 16 residues. With 3 bases clipped from V and 1 base from J, the junction kept 7 bases outside the gene matches. CDR3: CASSFLGQALNYGYTF. Written as DNA, the CDR3 is TGTGCCAGCAGTTTTCTGGGACAGGCCCTTAACTATGGCTACACCTTC.

This clonotype has only a few counts. The V and J genes are TRBV7-9 and TRBJ2-1; D not resolved. Germline V gene sequence: CDR1 SEHNR, CDR2 FQNEAQ (reference sequence). This CDR3 spans 15 amino acids. Between the trimmed V and J ends, which lost 3 bases and 3 bases, there was a span of 12 bases. DNA for the CDR3: TGTGCCAGCAGCTTCAGCTTTGAGGTCTACAATGAGCAGTTCTTC. Its translation: CASSFSFEVYNEQFF. The full variable domain, completed using reference TRBV7-9 and TRBJ2-1, is DTGVSQNPRHKITKRGQNVTFRCDPISEHNRLYWYRQTLGQGPEFLTYFQNEAQLEKSRLLSDRFSAERPKGSFSTLEIQRTEQGDSAMYLCASSFSFEVYNEQFFGPGTRLTVL.

This clonotype has more than one count but fewer than ten. The CDR3 bases are TGTGCCAGCAGTTTCCTGGAAATAAAACTCCAAGAGACCCAGTACTTC. Translation gives CASSFLEIKLQETQYF. The chain joins TRBV12-3 or TRBV12-4 to TRBJ2-5, with unresolved D. V was shortened by 3 bases and J by 1 base, with 15 bases between the two germline ends. This CDR3 is built from 16 residues.

The chain couples TRBV7-6 to TRBJ2-7, with 7 bases identical to TRBD1. Germline loops: CDR1 SGHVS, CDR2 FNYEAQ. V gave up 1 base and J gave up 3 bases; unmatched junction bases: 3. There are 14 residues in the CDR3. DNA for the CDR3: TGTGCCAGCAGCTTAGGACAGGGTGTCTACGAGCAGTACTTC. This encodes CASSLGQGVYEQYF.

The J gene is TRBJ1-1, the V gene TRBV7-9; 8 bases are a match to TRBD1. The CDR3 sequence is 12 residues long. V was pared by 5 bases and J by 6 bases, with 2 bases of the junction left unmatched. The germline V gene has CDR1 SEHNR and CDR2 FQNEAQ (reference sequence). CDR3 in DNA: TGTGCCAGCAGCGACAGGGGTGCTGAAGCTTTCTTT. It is translated as CASSDRGAEAFF. The full variable domain, rest sourced from reference TRBV7-9 and TRBJ1-1, is DTGVSQNPRHKITKRGQNVTFRCDPISEHNRLYWYRQTLGQGPEFLTYFQNEAQLEKSRLLSDRFSAERPKGSFSTLEIQRTEQGDSAMYLCASSDRGAEAFFGQGTRLTVV.